These T cell receptor beta chains were read from a single sample in a study of CD8+CD57+ T cells in acquired aplastic anemia. One entry per CDR3 protein, called by TCRdb with MiXCR from the reads. Found here are around 200,000 distinct CDR3 sequences, 48% of them singletons; the top ten hold about 1.8%. Material for sequencing was sorted CD4+, CD8+, or CD8+CD57+ T cells (not recorded which) from PBMCs. These receptors originate from a human donor with aplastic anemia. The CDR3 runs from the conserved cysteine through the conserved F or W. Fields, in order: V gene, J gene, D gene, clone size, CDR3 DNA, CDR3 protein. D genes are given only for firm matches. The size field is filled for only some rows; it gives once, few, many or a size class.

v_call: TRBV20-1
j_call: TRBJ2-7
d_call: NA
clone_size: NA
cdr3_nt: TGCAGTGCTAGAGATTGGGGGGGCAACGAGCAGTACTTC
cdr3_aa: CSARDWGGNEQYF

v_call: TRBV6-5
j_call: TRBJ2-5
d_call: NA
clone_size: few
cdr3_nt: TGTGCCAGCAGCCCATCCCCAGGGGTACAAGAGACCCAGTACTTC
cdr3_aa: CASSPSPGVQETQYF

v_call: TRBV7-2
j_call: TRBJ2-1
d_call: NA
clone_size: many
cdr3_nt: TGTGCCAGCAGCTTAGGGTACAATGAGCAGTTCTTC
cdr3_aa: CASSLGYNEQFF

v_call: TRBV4-1
j_call: TRBJ2-1
d_call: TRBD2
clone_size: NA
cdr3_nt: TGCGCCAGCAGCCAAGGGGTAGCGGGAGTAGCCTACAATGAGCAGTTCTTC
cdr3_aa: CASSQGVAGVAYNEQFF

v_call: TRBV6-6
j_call: TRBJ2-2
d_call: NA
clone_size: NA
cdr3_nt: TGTGCCAGCGGGACCGGGGAGCTGTTTTTT
cdr3_aa: CASGTGELFF

v_call: TRBV9
j_call: TRBJ2-3
d_call: TRBD2
clone_size: NA
cdr3_nt: TGTGCCAGCACGGCGGGGGGCCGCACAGATACGCAGTATTTT
cdr3_aa: CASTAGGRTDTQYF

v_call: TRBV12-3/TRBV12-4
j_call: TRBJ1-1
d_call: NA
clone_size: NA
cdr3_nt: TGTGCCAGCACCTGGGGGGGTGCGACTGAAGCTTTCTTT
cdr3_aa: CASTWGGATEAFF

v_call: TRBV19
j_call: TRBJ2-7
d_call: NA
clone_size: NA
cdr3_nt: TGTGCCAGTAGTACTCTGGGGACCGTCTACGAGCAGTACTTC
cdr3_aa: CASSTLGTVYEQYF

v_call: TRBV6-4
j_call: TRBJ2-5
d_call: TRBD2
clone_size: NA
cdr3_nt: TGTGCCAGCAGTGAAGTAGCGGGAGGGCAAGAGACCCAGTACTTC
cdr3_aa: CASSEVAGGQETQYF

v_call: TRBV10-3
j_call: TRBJ2-5
d_call: TRBD1
clone_size: few
cdr3_nt: TGTGCCATCAGTCCGGGACAGCAAGAGACCCAGTACTTC
cdr3_aa: CAISPGQQETQYF

v_call: TRBV15
j_call: TRBJ2-7
d_call: NA
clone_size: NA
cdr3_nt: TGTGCCACCAGCAGAGAGTATGGGCCCAACTACGAGCAGTACTTC
cdr3_aa: CATSREYGPNYEQYF

v_call: TRBV15
j_call: TRBJ1-1
d_call: NA
clone_size: NA
cdr3_nt: TGTGCCACCAGCAGTCGGCGGGGAGTGGACACTGAAGCTTTCTTT
cdr3_aa: CATSSRRGVDTEAFF

v_call: TRBV3-1
j_call: TRBJ1-5
d_call: NA
clone_size: few
cdr3_nt: TGTGCCAGCAGTCTAAACACTAGCAATCAGCCCCAGCATTTT
cdr3_aa: CASSLNTSNQPQHF

v_call: TRBV4-3
j_call: TRBJ2-3
d_call: NA
clone_size: many
cdr3_nt: TGCGCCAGCAGCGGTGAGGGGGGGAACACAGATACGCAGTATTTT
cdr3_aa: CASSGEGGNTDTQYF

v_call: TRBV4-3
j_call: TRBJ2-2
d_call: TRBD2
clone_size: many
cdr3_nt: TGCGCCAGCAGCCAAGATCTGAGCGGGGGCTCAGTCGGGGAGCTGTTTTTT
cdr3_aa: CASSQDLSGGSVGELFF

v_call: TRBV28
j_call: TRBJ1-4
d_call: TRBD1
clone_size: few
cdr3_nt: TGTGCCAGCAGTTTAATCAGGGGGCTGGACGATGAAAAACTGTTTTTT
cdr3_aa: CASSLIRGLDDEKLFF

v_call: TRBV20-1
j_call: TRBJ2-1
d_call: TRBD2
clone_size: many
cdr3_nt: TGCAGTGCTATCGAACGGGGTAGCGGGAGATACAATGAGCAGTTCTTC
cdr3_aa: CSAIERGSGRYNEQFF

v_call: TRBV7-8
j_call: TRBJ1-3
d_call: NA
clone_size: NA
cdr3_nt: TGTGCCAGCAGCGTGGGACTGAGCTCTGGAAACACCATATATTTT
cdr3_aa: CASSVGLSSGNTIYF

v_call: TRBV9
j_call: TRBJ2-5
d_call: NA
clone_size: NA
cdr3_nt: TGTGCCAGCAGCGTAGCCCCGTTGGTCGGGGAGACCCAGTACTTC
cdr3_aa: CASSVAPLVGETQYF

v_call: TRBV7-8
j_call: TRBJ2-5
d_call: TRBD2
clone_size: NA
cdr3_nt: TGTGCCAGCAGCTTAGGACTAGCGGGGTCTTTACGGACCCAGTACTTC
cdr3_aa: CASSLGLAGSLRTQYF

v_call: TRBV10-3
j_call: TRBJ2-3
d_call: NA
clone_size: NA
cdr3_nt: TGTGCCAGCAGTTATCACCTCCGCACAGATACGCAGTATTTT
cdr3_aa: CASSYHLRTDTQYF

v_call: TRBV4-1
j_call: TRBJ2-2
d_call: TRBD2
clone_size: many
cdr3_nt: TGCGCCAGCAGCCACTTAGCGGGTTCGAACACCGGGGAGCTGTTTTTT
cdr3_aa: CASSHLAGSNTGELFF

v_call: TRBV5-1
j_call: TRBJ2-2
d_call: NA
clone_size: NA
cdr3_nt: TGCGCCAGCGCCACCCCACTAGTTACCGGGGAGCTGTTTTTT
cdr3_aa: CASATPLVTGELFF

v_call: TRBV20-1
j_call: TRBJ1-6
d_call: TRBD1
clone_size: once
cdr3_nt: TGCAGTGCTCACCATCGGGGACAGGGCGAAAATTCACCCCTCCACTTT
cdr3_aa: CSAHHRGQGENSPLHF

v_call: TRBV2
j_call: TRBJ1-5
d_call: TRBD1
clone_size: few
cdr3_nt: TGTGCCAGCAGGGGATTGACAGGGGAACCCCAGCATTTT
cdr3_aa: CASRGLTGEPQHF

v_call: TRBV10-3
j_call: TRBJ1-3
d_call: NA
clone_size: few
cdr3_nt: TGTGCCATCAGTGATGGGGAACGCTCTGGAAACACCATATATTTT
cdr3_aa: CAISDGERSGNTIYF

v_call: TRBV28
j_call: TRBJ1-4
d_call: NA
clone_size: NA
cdr3_nt: TGTGCCAGCAGTTTGATAGCAACTAATGAAAAACTGTTTTTT
cdr3_aa: CASSLIATNEKLFF

v_call: TRBV9
j_call: TRBJ1-6
d_call: NA
clone_size: few
cdr3_nt: TGTGCCAGCAGCGCCCCACAGGGACTTAATTCACCCCTCCACTTT
cdr3_aa: CASSAPQGLNSPLHF

v_call: TRBV29-1
j_call: TRBJ2-1
d_call: NA
clone_size: NA
cdr3_nt: TGCAGCGTTGAGTCTGGGTTTGAGCAGTTCTTC
cdr3_aa: CSVESGFEQFF

v_call: TRBV24-1
j_call: TRBJ2-1
d_call: TRBD2
clone_size: NA
cdr3_nt: TGTGCCACCAGTGACCCTACAACTAGCGGGAAAGGGAATGAGCAGTTCTTC
cdr3_aa: CATSDPTTSGKGNEQFF

v_call: TRBV15
j_call: TRBJ1-1
d_call: TRBD1
clone_size: NA
cdr3_nt: TGTGCCACCAGCAGGGACAGGGGAGACACTGAAGCTTTCTTT
cdr3_aa: CATSRDRGDTEAFF

v_call: TRBV19
j_call: TRBJ1-2
d_call: TRBD1
clone_size: NA
cdr3_nt: TGTGCCAGGTCGACAGGGGGCTACACCTTC
cdr3_aa: CARSTGGYTF

v_call: TRBV2
j_call: TRBJ1-5
d_call: NA
clone_size: NA
cdr3_nt: TGTGCCAGCACCACAACAACCAATCAGCCCCAGCATTTT
cdr3_aa: CASTTTTNQPQHF

v_call: TRBV3-1
j_call: TRBJ1-5
d_call: NA
clone_size: few
cdr3_nt: TGTGCCAGCAGCCAACTATCGGGGGCAGGGCAGCCCCAGCATTTT
cdr3_aa: CASSQLSGAGQPQHF

v_call: TRBV5-1
j_call: TRBJ1-2
d_call: TRBD1
clone_size: many
cdr3_nt: TGCGCCAGCAGCTCCGGGACAGCGAACTATGGCTACACCTTC
cdr3_aa: CASSSGTANYGYTF

v_call: TRBV10-2
j_call: TRBJ2-7
d_call: NA
clone_size: NA
cdr3_nt: TGCGCCAGCAGTGAGTCGGCAAGCGGAGCCTACGAGCAGTACTTC
cdr3_aa: CASSESASGAYEQYF

v_call: TRBV10-3
j_call: TRBJ2-7
d_call: NA
clone_size: many
cdr3_nt: TGTGCCATCACTGGCAAAGCTAATAAGGGGACCTACGAGCAGTACTTC
cdr3_aa: CAITGKANKGTYEQYF

v_call: TRBV19
j_call: TRBJ1-3
d_call: NA
clone_size: few
cdr3_nt: TGTGCCAGTAGTATCCCGCGCAGGGGCGCCCCCTTATCTGGAAACACCATATATTTT
cdr3_aa: CASSIPRRGAPLSGNTIYF

v_call: TRBV2
j_call: TRBJ2-5
d_call: NA
clone_size: few
cdr3_nt: TGTGCCAGCAAAGGCAGGGTTGAGACCCAGTACTTC
cdr3_aa: CASKGRVETQYF

v_call: TRBV7-3
j_call: TRBJ2-3
d_call: TRBD2
clone_size: NA
cdr3_nt: TGTGCCAGCAGCGTTCCTCCGGGACTAGCGGGAGATACGCAGTATTTT
cdr3_aa: CASSVPPGLAGDTQYF

v_call: TRBV11-2
j_call: TRBJ2-1
d_call: TRBD2
clone_size: many
cdr3_nt: TGTGCCAGCAGCTTAGAAACTAGCGGTCACAATGAGCAGTTCTTC
cdr3_aa: CASSLETSGHNEQFF

v_call: TRBV29-1
j_call: TRBJ2-5
d_call: NA
clone_size: NA
cdr3_nt: TGCAGCGTTCAATCAGAGACCCAGTACTTC
cdr3_aa: CSVQSETQYF

v_call: TRBV20-1
j_call: TRBJ2-7
d_call: TRBD1
clone_size: NA
cdr3_nt: TGCAGTGCTAGACGGGACAGCCACGAGCAGTACTTC
cdr3_aa: CSARRDSHEQYF

v_call: TRBV2
j_call: TRBJ2-4
d_call: NA
clone_size: many
cdr3_nt: TGTGCCAGCAGTGAAGAATGGCTCGTAGCCAAAAACATTCAGTACTTC
cdr3_aa: CASSEEWLVAKNIQYF

v_call: TRBV6-5
j_call: TRBJ2-7
d_call: NA
clone_size: NA
cdr3_nt: TGTGCCAGCAGTTACGGGTCGGGGGACTCCTACGAGCAGTACTTC
cdr3_aa: CASSYGSGDSYEQYF

v_call: TRBV11-1
j_call: TRBJ2-1
d_call: TRBD2
clone_size: NA
cdr3_nt: TGTGCCAGCACCGTGGGACTAGCATACAATGAGCAGTTCTTC
cdr3_aa: CASTVGLAYNEQFF

v_call: TRBV9
j_call: TRBJ1-2
d_call: NA
clone_size: NA
cdr3_nt: TGTGCCAGCAGCGCTTACGACCACTCAGGGGACTATGGCTACACCTTC
cdr3_aa: CASSAYDHSGDYGYTF

v_call: TRBV6-1
j_call: TRBJ1-2
d_call: NA
clone_size: many
cdr3_nt: TGTGCCAGCAGGGACTTAAACTATGGCTACACCTTC
cdr3_aa: CASRDLNYGYTF

v_call: TRBV29-1
j_call: TRBJ2-1
d_call: NA
clone_size: NA
cdr3_nt: TGCAGCGTTGACTCTCCTAGGACGTTGAGTGCCTACAATGAGCAGTTCTTC
cdr3_aa: CSVDSPRTLSAYNEQFF

v_call: TRBV7-2
j_call: TRBJ2-5
d_call: NA
clone_size: NA
cdr3_nt: TGTGCCAGCAGCTTAGGTCCAGCGCGGACCCAGTACTTC
cdr3_aa: CASSLGPARTQYF

v_call: TRBV18
j_call: TRBJ2-7
d_call: NA
clone_size: many
cdr3_nt: TGTGCCAGCTCAGCGATAAGGAGCTCCTACGAGCAGTACTTC
cdr3_aa: CASSAIRSSYEQYF

v_call: TRBV29-1
j_call: TRBJ2-1
d_call: TRBD2
clone_size: many
cdr3_nt: TGCAGCGTTAGAGCGGGAGGCCCCCACAATGAGCAGTTCTTC
cdr3_aa: CSVRAGGPHNEQFF

v_call: TRBV12-3/TRBV12-4
j_call: TRBJ1-5
d_call: TRBD1
clone_size: many
cdr3_nt: TGTGCCAGCAGTCAAGCCGGGACAGGGGGTAATCAGCCCCAGCATTTT
cdr3_aa: CASSQAGTGGNQPQHF

v_call: TRBV20-1
j_call: TRBJ2-1
d_call: TRBD2
clone_size: NA
cdr3_nt: TGCAGTGCTAAGACGGGACTAGCGGCCTACAATGAGCAGTTCTTC
cdr3_aa: CSAKTGLAAYNEQFF

v_call: TRBV10-3
j_call: TRBJ2-7
d_call: TRBD1
clone_size: few
cdr3_nt: TGTGCCATCAGTGAGGGACAGGGCTACGAGCAGTACTTC
cdr3_aa: CAISEGQGYEQYF

v_call: TRBV5-1
j_call: TRBJ2-3
d_call: TRBD2
clone_size: many
cdr3_nt: TGCGCCAGCAGCTTTAGCGGGGGGGCAACAGATACGCAGTATTTT
cdr3_aa: CASSFSGGATDTQYF

v_call: TRBV6-1
j_call: TRBJ2-7
d_call: TRBD2
clone_size: many
cdr3_nt: TGTGCCAGCAGGGGACTAGCGGGAGTTGGCGAGCAGTACTTC
cdr3_aa: CASRGLAGVGEQYF

v_call: TRBV11-2
j_call: TRBJ2-1
d_call: NA
clone_size: NA
cdr3_nt: TGTGCCAGCAGCTCCACCAGGTTGATTGGGGGATACAATGAGCAGTTCTTC
cdr3_aa: CASSSTRLIGGYNEQFF

v_call: TRBV29-1
j_call: TRBJ2-1
d_call: TRBD1
clone_size: NA
cdr3_nt: TGCAGCGTGAGGGGGCAGGTCGATGAGCAGTTCTTC
cdr3_aa: CSVRGQVDEQFF

v_call: TRBV6-1
j_call: TRBJ1-1
d_call: TRBD1
clone_size: NA
cdr3_nt: TGTGCCAGCTACTCTACCCCGGGACAGGGGTTGAACACTGAAGCTTTCTTT
cdr3_aa: CASYSTPGQGLNTEAFF